This entry describes one T cell receptor (beta chain). Seattle cases were enrolled at active infection and followed longitudinally. The CDR3 spans 14 residues. The V gene's germline CDR1 is KGHDR and CDR2 SFDVKD. Trimming shortened V by 2 bases and J by 7 bases, and 11 bases separated the two germline ends. This sample stems from a study of blood T cell repertoires in COVID-19. Study-wide background: The United States, Italy and Spain provided the acute and convalescent COVID-19 samples. PBMCs, B-cell-depleted T cells, or T cells were the source of the cDNA or gDNA that made up the material.

Some clones are missing from TCRdb's copy, which holds only in-frame ones; the method was immunoSEQ multiplex PCR. This table has approximately 200,000 clones, under 90% appearing once. The rearrangement links TRBV24-1 to TRBJ1-5, with D perhaps matching TRBD1 (6 bases). This receptor was identified in a woman of 80 years or more with COVID-19, enrolled during active disease. The specimen was peripheral blood. The CDR3 nucleotides are TGTGCCACCAGTGATTCAGGCAGGGGACAGCCCCAGCATTTT. Protein sequence: CATSDSGRGQPQHF.